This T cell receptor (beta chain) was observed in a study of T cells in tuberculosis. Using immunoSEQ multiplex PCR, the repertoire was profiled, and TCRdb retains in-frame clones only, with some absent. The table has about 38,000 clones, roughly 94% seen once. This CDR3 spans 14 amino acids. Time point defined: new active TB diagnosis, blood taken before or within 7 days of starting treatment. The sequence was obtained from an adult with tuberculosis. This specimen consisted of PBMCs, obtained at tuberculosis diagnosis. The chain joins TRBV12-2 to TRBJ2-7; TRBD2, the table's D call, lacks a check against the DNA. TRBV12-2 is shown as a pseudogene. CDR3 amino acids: CASRFRRDYYEQYF. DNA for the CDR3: TGTGCAAGTCGCTTCCGCCGGGACTACTACGAGCAGTACTTC.